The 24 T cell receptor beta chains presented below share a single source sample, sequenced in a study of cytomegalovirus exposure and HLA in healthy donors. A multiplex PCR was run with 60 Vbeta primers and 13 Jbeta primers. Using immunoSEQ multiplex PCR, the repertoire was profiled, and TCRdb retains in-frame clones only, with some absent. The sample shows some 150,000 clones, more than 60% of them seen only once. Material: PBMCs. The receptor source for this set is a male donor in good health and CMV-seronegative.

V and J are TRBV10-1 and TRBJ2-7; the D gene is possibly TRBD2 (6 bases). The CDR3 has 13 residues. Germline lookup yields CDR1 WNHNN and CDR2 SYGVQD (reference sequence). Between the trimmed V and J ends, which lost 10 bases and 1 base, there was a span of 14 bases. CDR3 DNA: TGCGCCACCTCCCATAGCGGATCCTACGAGCAGTACTTC. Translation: CATSHSGSYEQYF.

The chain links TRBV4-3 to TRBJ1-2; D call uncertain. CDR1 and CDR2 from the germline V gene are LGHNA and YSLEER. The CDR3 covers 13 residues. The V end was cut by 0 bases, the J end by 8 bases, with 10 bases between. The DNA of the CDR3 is TGCGCCAGCAGCCAAGAATCCGGGTGGGGCTACACCTTC. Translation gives CASSQESGWGYTF.

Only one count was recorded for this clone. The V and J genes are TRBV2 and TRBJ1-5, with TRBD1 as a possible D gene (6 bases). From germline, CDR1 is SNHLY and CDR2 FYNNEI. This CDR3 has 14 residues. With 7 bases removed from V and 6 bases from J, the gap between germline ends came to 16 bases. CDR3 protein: CASTKGQHGQPQHF. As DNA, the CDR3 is TGTGCCAGCACCAAAGGACAGCACGGTCAGCCCCAGCATTTT.

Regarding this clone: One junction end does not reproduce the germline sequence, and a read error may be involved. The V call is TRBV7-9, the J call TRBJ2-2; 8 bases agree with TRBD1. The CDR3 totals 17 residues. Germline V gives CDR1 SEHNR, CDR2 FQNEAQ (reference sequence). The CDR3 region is CSSSLFVVQGDTGELFF. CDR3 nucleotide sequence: TGTTCCAGCAGCTTATTCGTGGTACAGGGGGACACCGGGGAGCTGTTTTTT.

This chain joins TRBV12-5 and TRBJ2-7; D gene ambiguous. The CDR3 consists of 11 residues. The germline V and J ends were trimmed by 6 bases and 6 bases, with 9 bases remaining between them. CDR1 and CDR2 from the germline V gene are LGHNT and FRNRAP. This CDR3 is CASGPPGEQYF. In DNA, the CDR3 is TGTGCTAGTGGCCCACCGGGCGAGCAGTACTTC.

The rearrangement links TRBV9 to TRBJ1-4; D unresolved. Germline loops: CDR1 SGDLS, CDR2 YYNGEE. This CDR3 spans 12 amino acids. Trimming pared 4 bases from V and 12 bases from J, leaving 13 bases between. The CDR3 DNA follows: TGTGCCAGCAGCCCAAGCAGCGCCGAACTGTTTTTT. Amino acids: CASSPSSAELFF.

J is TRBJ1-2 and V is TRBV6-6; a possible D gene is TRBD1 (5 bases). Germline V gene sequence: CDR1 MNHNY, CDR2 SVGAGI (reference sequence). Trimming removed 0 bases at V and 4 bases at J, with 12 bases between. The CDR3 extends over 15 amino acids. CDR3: CASSYSSGRSYGYTF. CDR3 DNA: TGTGCCAGCAGTTACTCGTCAGGGAGGTCCTATGGCTACACCTTC.

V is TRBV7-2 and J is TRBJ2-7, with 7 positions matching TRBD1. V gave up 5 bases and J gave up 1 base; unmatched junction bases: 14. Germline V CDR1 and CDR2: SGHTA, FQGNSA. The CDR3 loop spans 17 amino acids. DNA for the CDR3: TGTGCCAGCAGCGTCTCGCTACAGGGGTATCGATCCTACGAGCAGTACTTC. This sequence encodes CASSVSLQGYRSYEQYF.

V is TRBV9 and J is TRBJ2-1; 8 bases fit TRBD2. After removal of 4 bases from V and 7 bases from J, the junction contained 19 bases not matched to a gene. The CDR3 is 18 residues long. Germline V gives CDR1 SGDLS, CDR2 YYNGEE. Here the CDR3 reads CASSPRNTSGGTLNEQFF. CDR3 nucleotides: TGTGCCAGCAGCCCCCGAAATACTAGCGGAGGGACTTTGAATGAGCAGTTCTTC.

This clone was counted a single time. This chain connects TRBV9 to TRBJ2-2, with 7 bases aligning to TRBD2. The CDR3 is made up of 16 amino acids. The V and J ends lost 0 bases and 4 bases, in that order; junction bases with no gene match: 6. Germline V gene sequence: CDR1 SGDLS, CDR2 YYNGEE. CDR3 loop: CASSVGGGAVTGELFF. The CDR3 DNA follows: TGTGCCAGCAGCGTAGGGGGAGGGGCGGTCACCGGGGAGCTGTTTTTT.

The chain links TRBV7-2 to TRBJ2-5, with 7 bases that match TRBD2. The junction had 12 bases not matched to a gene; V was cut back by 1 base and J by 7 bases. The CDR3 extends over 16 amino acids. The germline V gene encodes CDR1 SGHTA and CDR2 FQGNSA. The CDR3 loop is CASSLGGSGDGRTQYF. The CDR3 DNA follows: TGTGCCAGCAGCTTAGGAGGCAGCGGGGATGGAAGGACCCAGTACTTC.

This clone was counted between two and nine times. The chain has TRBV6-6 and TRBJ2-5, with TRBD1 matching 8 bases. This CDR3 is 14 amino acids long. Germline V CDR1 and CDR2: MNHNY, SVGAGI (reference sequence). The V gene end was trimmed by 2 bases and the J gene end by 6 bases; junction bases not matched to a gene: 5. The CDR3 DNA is TGTGCCAGCAGTTACCGAGGACAGGGTCAGACCCAGTACTTC. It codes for CASSYRGQGQTQYF.

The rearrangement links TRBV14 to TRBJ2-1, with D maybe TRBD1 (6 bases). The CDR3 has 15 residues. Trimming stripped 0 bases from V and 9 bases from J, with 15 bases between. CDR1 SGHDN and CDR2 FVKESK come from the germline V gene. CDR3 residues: CASSQDRLGTSEQFF. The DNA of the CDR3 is TGTGCCAGCAGCCAAGATAGGTTAGGGACAAGTGAGCAGTTCTTC. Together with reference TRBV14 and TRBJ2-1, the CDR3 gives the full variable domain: EAGVTQFPSHSVIEKGQTVTLRCDPISGHDNLYWYRRVMGKEIKFLLHFVKESKQDESGMPNNRFLAERTGGTYSTLKVQPAELEDSGVYFCASSQDRLGTSEQFFGPGTRLTVL.

CDR3: CASSLEFQGNEKLFF. In nucleotides, the CDR3 is TGCGCCAGCAGCTTGGAATTTCAGGGTAATGAAAAACTGTTTTTT. V is TRBV5-1 and J is TRBJ1-4; possibly TRBD1 for D (5 bases). Germline V gene sequence: CDR1 SGHRS, CDR2 YFSETQ. Trimming removed 0 bases at V and 4 bases at J, with 10 bases between. There are 15 residues in the CDR3.

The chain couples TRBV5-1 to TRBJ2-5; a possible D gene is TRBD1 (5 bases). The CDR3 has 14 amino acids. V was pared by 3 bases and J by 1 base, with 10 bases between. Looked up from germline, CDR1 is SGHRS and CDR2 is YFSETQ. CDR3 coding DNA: TGCGCCAGCAGCTCACAGGAGTCCCAAGAGACCCAGTACTTC. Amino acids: CASSSQESQETQYF.

The DNA for the CDR3 is TGTGCCAGCAGCGTGTCCCTCGGGGCTAATGAAAAACTGTTTTTT. Encoded protein: CASSVSLGANEKLFF. V usage is TRBV5-4 and J usage is TRBJ1-4; D remains unclear. Germline CDR1 and CDR2: SGHNT and YYREEE (reference sequence). The CDR3 sequence is 15 residues long. The V end lost 4 bases, the J end lost 3 bases, and 13 bases lay between the germline ends.

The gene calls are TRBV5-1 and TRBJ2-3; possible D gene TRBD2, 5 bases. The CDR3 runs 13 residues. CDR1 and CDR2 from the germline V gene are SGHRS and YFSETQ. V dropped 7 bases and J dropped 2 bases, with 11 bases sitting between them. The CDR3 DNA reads TGCGCCAGCGGTCAGAGGGACACAGATACGCAGTATTTT. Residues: CASGQRDTDTQYF.

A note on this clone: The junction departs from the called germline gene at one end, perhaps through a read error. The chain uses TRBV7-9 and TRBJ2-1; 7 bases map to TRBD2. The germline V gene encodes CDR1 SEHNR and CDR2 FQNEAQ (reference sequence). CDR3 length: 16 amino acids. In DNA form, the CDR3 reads TGTGCCGGCAGTTCACTAAGACTAGCCCCGAACAATGAGCAGTTCTTC. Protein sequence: CAGSSLRLAPNNEQFF.

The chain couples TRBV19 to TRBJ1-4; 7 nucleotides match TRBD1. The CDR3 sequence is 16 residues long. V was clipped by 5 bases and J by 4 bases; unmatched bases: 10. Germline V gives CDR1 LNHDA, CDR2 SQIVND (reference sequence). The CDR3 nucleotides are TGTGCCAGTAGTCCCCCTACAGGGGAAGGTAATGAAAAACTGTTTTTT. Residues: CASSPPTGEGNEKLFF.

The CDR3 region is CASSQGATGLGEKLFF. DNA for the CDR3: TGCGCCAGCAGCCAGGGGGCAACGGGATTAGGTGAAAAACTGTTTTTT. The chain recombines TRBV4-1 with TRBJ1-4; D perhaps matches TRBD1 (6 bases). V lost 3 bases and J lost 7, with 18 bases in between. This CDR3 comprises 16 residues. In germline, CDR1 is MGHRA, CDR2 YSYEKL.

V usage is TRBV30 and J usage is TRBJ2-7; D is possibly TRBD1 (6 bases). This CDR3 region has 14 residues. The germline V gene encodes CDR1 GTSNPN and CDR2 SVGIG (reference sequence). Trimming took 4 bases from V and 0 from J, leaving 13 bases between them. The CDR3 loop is CAWKRDTNSYEQYF. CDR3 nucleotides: TGTGCCTGGAAACGGGACACCAACTCCTACGAGCAGTACTTC.

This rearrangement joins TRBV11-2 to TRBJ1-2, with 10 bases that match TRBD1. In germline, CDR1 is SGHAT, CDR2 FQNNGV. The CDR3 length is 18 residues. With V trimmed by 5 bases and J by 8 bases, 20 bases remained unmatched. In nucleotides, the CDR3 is TGTGCCAGCAGCGAATCAATTGGGGGGGACAGGGGTCGGTGGGGCTACACCTTC. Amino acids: CASSESIGGDRGRWGYTF.

CDR3: CASSVTGNTEAFF. As DNA, the CDR3 is TGTGCCAGCAGCGTAACGGGGAACACTGAAGCTTTCTTT. The chain recombines TRBV9 with TRBJ1-1, with D unresolved. The V end lost 1 base, the J end lost 1 base, and 5 bases lay between the germline ends. Looked up from germline, CDR1 is SGDLS and CDR2 is YYNGEE. The CDR3 is 13 residues long.

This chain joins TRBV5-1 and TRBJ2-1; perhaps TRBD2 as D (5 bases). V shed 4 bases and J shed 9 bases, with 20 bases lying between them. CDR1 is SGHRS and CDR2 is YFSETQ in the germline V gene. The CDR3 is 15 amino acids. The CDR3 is CASSPLDYAFGEQFF. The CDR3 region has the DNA TGCGCCAGCAGCCCTCTTGACTACGCCTTCGGTGAGCAGTTCTTC.